The 17 T cell receptor beta chains given below trace back to one sample, sequenced in a study of control samples from healthy donors and cancer patients. The table came from immunoSEQ multiplex PCR; TCRdb's copy has only in-frame clones and leaves some out. Of 350,000 to 450,000 clones in the sample, around nine tenths were seen once. Sequenced: PBMCs. These receptors originate from a man aged 40-55 years with head and neck cancer.

This rearrangement joins TRBV5-1 to TRBJ1-4; the match to TRBD1 covers 10 bases. With V trimmed by 4 bases and J by 7 bases, 4 bases remained unmatched. This CDR3 has 14 amino acids. Germline V gene data show CDR1 as SGHRS and CDR2 as YFSETQ. The CDR3 nucleotides are TGCGCCAGCAGCACCGGGACAGGGGCTGAAAAACTGTTTTTT. The encoded protein is CASSTGTGAEKLFF.

The chain combines TRBV9 with TRBJ2-3, with D possibly being TRBD2 (6 bases). The V end was cut by 0 bases, the J end by 2 bases, with 13 bases between. From germline, CDR1 is SGDLS and CDR2 YYNGEE. This CDR3 contains 16 residues. CDR3 protein: CASSVAPLALTDTQYF. In nucleotides, the CDR3 is TGTGCCAGCAGCGTAGCCCCACTAGCACTCACAGATACGCAGTATTTT.

This chain uses TRBV5-4 with TRBJ2-3, with no clear D. Germline V lookup: CDR1 SGHNT, CDR2 YYREEE (reference sequence). This CDR3 contains 14 residues. V was cut by 6 bases and J by 6 bases, with 17 bases left in between. Written as DNA, the CDR3 is TGTGCCAGCAACGCAGGATGGGTCGGGGATACGCAGTATTTT. It encodes CASNAGWVGDTQYF. Combining the CDR3 with reference TRBV5-4 and TRBJ2-3 gives the whole variable domain ETGVTQSPTHLIKTRGQQVTLRCSSQSGHNTVSWYQQALGQGPQFIFQYYREEENGRGNFPPRFSGLQFPNYSSELNVNALELDDSALYLCASNAGWVGDTQYFGPGTRLTVL.

This chain links TRBV2 with TRBJ2-7; D unclear. V was trimmed by 7 bases and J by 0 bases, leaving 7 bases between them. Germline-derived CDR1 and CDR2 are SNHLY and FYNNEI. This CDR3 region has 12 residues. The CDR3: CASTVASYEQYF. For the CDR3, the DNA is TGTGCCAGCACAGTAGCCTCCTACGAGCAGTACTTC.

CDR3 sequence (DNA): TGTGCCAGCAGCCCCCGGGACAGGAGCTACGAGCAGTACTTC. Protein product: CASSPRDRSYEQYF. V usage is TRBV7-3 and J usage is TRBJ2-7, with 8 bases aligning to TRBD1. Per germline, CDR1 SGHTA and CDR2 FQGTGA. Trimming took 5 bases from V and 3 from J; bases not matched to a gene: 6. The CDR3 length is 14 residues.

J is TRBJ2-7 and V is TRBV28; TRBD2 matches 9 bases. The CDR3 is 15 residues long. CDR1 is MDHEN and CDR2 is SYDVKM in the germline V gene. V lost 6 bases to trimming and J lost 2 bases; unmatched junction nucleotides: 8. The CDR3 sequence is CASRVGLAPTYEQYF. The CDR3 DNA reads TGTGCCAGCAGAGTGGGACTAGCCCCCACCTACGAGCAGTACTTC.

The CDR3 sequence is CASSSPGRGFANEKLFF. CDR3 in DNA: TGTGCCAGCAGTTCCCCGGGACGGGGTTTTGCTAATGAAAAACTGTTTTTT. The rearrangement joins TRBV28 to TRBJ1-4; a possible D gene is TRBD1 (5 bases). The CDR3 runs to 17 residues. Per the germline V gene, CDR1 is MDHEN and CDR2 is SYDVKM. V was cut by 4 bases and J by 3 bases, with 18 bases left in between.

The sample holds one count of this clone. This sequence joins TRBV7-9 and TRBJ1-1, with no clear D. The CDR3 loop spans 9 amino acids. V dropped 6 bases and J dropped 10 bases, with 6 bases sitting between them. Germline assignment: CDR1 SEHNR and CDR2 FQNEAQ (reference sequence). In nucleotides, the CDR3 is TGTGCCAGCAGAGAGGGAGCTTTCTTT. It encodes CASREGAFF.

The chain uses TRBV19 and TRBJ1-1, with 10 bases fitting TRBD1. Germline assignment: CDR1 LNHDA and CDR2 SQIVND (reference sequence). The ends lost 5 bases at V and 1 base at J; junction bases unmatched: 7. The CDR3 contains 16 residues. In DNA form, the CDR3 reads TGTGCCAGTAGTTCAGACAGGGGGCGCGGGAACACTGAAGCTTTCTTT. The encoded protein is CASSSDRGRGNTEAFF.

The J gene is TRBJ2-3, the V gene TRBV5-4; no firm D call. With 2 bases removed from V and 0 bases from J, the gap between germline ends came to 4 bases. The CDR3 spans 13 residues. Germline V CDR1 and CDR2: SGHNT, YYREEE (reference sequence). CDR3 nucleotide sequence: TGTGCCAGCAGCTTCAGCAGCACAGATACGCAGTATTTT. Residues: CASSFSSTDTQYF.

The chain carries TRBV27 and TRBJ1-5; D unclear. The V end lost 7 bases, the J end lost 5 bases, and 12 bases lay between the germline ends. This CDR3 is built from 13 residues. Per germline, CDR1 MNHEY and CDR2 SMNVEV (reference sequence). CDR3 nucleotides: TGTGCCAGCACTGCACACCGGGATCAGCCCCAGCATTTT. Its protein product is CASTAHRDQPQHF.

This chain connects TRBV11-3 to TRBJ1-2, with 7 nucleotides matching TRBD1. This CDR3 comprises 13 residues. Germline V gene lookup returns CDR1 SGHNT and CDR2 YENEEA. The trim removed 5 bases at V and 4 bases at J, leaving 4 bases unmatched. The CDR3 DNA follows: TGTGCCAGCAGCCAACCAGGGGGCTATGGCTACACCTTC. Translating it yields CASSQPGGYGYTF. Full variable domain (remainder filled in from reference TRBV11-3 and TRBJ1-2): EAGVVQSPRYKIIEKKQPVAFWCNPISGHNTLYWYLQNLGQGPELLIRYENEEAVDDSQLPKDRFSAERLKGVDSTLKIQPAELGDSAVYLCASSQPGGYGYTFGSGTRLTVV.

The chain uses TRBV19 and TRBJ1-5; 7 bases fit TRBD1. The CDR3 consists of 15 residues. Germline V gene data show CDR1 as LNHDA and CDR2 as SQIVND (reference sequence). V gave up 2 bases and J gave up 0 bases; unmatched junction bases: 1. In DNA form, the CDR3 reads TGTGCCAGTAGTATAACAGGGGATAGCAATCAGCCCCAGCATTTT. This sequence encodes CASSITGDSNQPQHF. Looking up the rest from reference TRBV19 and TRBJ1-5 gives the full variable domain: DGGITQSPKYLFRKEGQNVTLSCEQNLNHDAMYWYRQDPGQGLRLIYYSQIVNDFQKGDIAEGYSVSREKKESFPLTVTSAQKNPTAFYLCASSITGDSNQPQHFGDGTRLSIL.

The chain carries TRBV10-3 and TRBJ2-7, with D tentatively TRBD2 (5 bases). Looked up from germline, CDR1 is ENHRY and CDR2 is SYGVKD. The V end lost 10 bases, the J end lost 0 bases, and 16 bases lay between the germline ends. The CDR3 consists of 14 residues. CDR3 protein: CATRIIGSSYEQYF. The CDR3, as DNA: TGTGCCACCCGTATCATTGGGAGCTCCTACGAGCAGTACTTC.

The V call is TRBV30, the J call TRBJ1-4; D is possibly TRBD1 (5 bases). Germline lookup yields CDR1 GTSNPN and CDR2 SVGIG (reference sequence). The CDR3 loop spans 11 amino acids. CDR3 sequence: CVGTKDEKLFF. For the CDR3, the DNA is TGTGTGGGGACCAAGGATGAAAAACTGTTTTTT.

The chain couples TRBV7-2 to TRBJ2-7, with 12 bases identical to TRBD2. The CDR3 length is 16 residues. Trimming at V came to 5 bases and at J to 5 bases, leaving 10 bases not matched to a gene. Per the germline V gene, CDR1 is SGHTA and CDR2 is FQGNSA. The CDR3 DNA reads TGTGCCAGCAGCCCCGGCGGCCTAGCGGGAGGGAACGAGCAGTACTTC. Amino acids: CASSPGGLAGGNEQYF.

This chain links TRBV4-1 with TRBJ2-7, with D possibly matching TRBD1 (6 bases). CDR3 length: 14 residues. Germline CDR1 and CDR2: MGHRA and YSYEKL. Trimming removed 4 bases at V and 2 bases at J, with 12 bases between. DNA of the CDR3: TGCGCCAGCAGCCTGAGACAGGCAGCCTACGAGCAGTACTTC. It is translated as CASSLRQAAYEQYF.